The 21 T cell receptor beta chains below were found in one sample sequenced in a study of vaccination effects on CD4 cells after COVID-19. Pools of viral peptides were used by the ViraFEST assay to expand antigen-specific CD4+ T cells ahead of sequencing. CD4+ T cells were isolated after about nine days of culture. By PCR, the person was confirmed to have had SARS-CoV-2 infection between March and December 2020. Participants received two doses of either the BNT162b2 or mRNA-1273 vaccine. Clones were sequenced by immunoSEQ multiplex PCR, and TCRdb holds only the in-frame ones, with some missing. Here the sample spans 17,000 or so clones, 65% to 80% being singletons. No antigen has been assigned to these receptors. The specimen comprised CD4+ T cells from PBMCs cultured with SARS-CoV-2 spike peptides, sampled after COVID-19 vaccination. The source of these receptors is a human donor who had a prior SARS-CoV-2 infection.

The genes are TRBV9 and TRBJ2-1; TRBD1 aligns across 7 bases. This CDR3 comprises 15 residues. V lost 4 bases and J lost 4; bases outside the gene matches: 8. Germline V gives CDR1 SGDLS, CDR2 YYNGEE. The CDR3 region has the DNA TGTGCCAGCAGCTTACAGGGGACCAATTACAATGAGCAGTTCTTC. Its protein product is CASSLQGTNYNEQFF.

This clone has only a few counts. The chain has TRBV7-3 and TRBJ2-5; possible D gene TRBD2, 6 bases. The germline V gene encodes CDR1 SGHTA and CDR2 FQGTGA. The V end was cut by 2 bases, the J end by 5 bases, with 18 bases between. This CDR3 region has 16 residues. The CDR3 nucleotides are TGTGCCAGCAGCTTAGGGTACCGGGGGTCAGGGGAGACCCAGTACTTC. Residues: CASSLGYRGSGETQYF.

This chain joins TRBV5-6 and TRBJ2-7; D may be TRBD2 (6 bases). Germline CDR1 is SGHDT and CDR2 is YYEEEE. V gave up 0 bases and J gave up 4 bases, with 11 bases separating them. This CDR3 is built from 14 residues. CDR3 sequence: CASSLARREYEQYF. The DNA for the CDR3 is TGTGCCAGCAGCTTGGCTAGACGGGAGTACGAGCAGTACTTC.

The V and J genes are TRBV6-6 and TRBJ2-3; 12 bases align to TRBD1. The junction had 6 bases not matched to a gene; V was cut back by 6 bases and J by 5 bases. The CDR3 has 15 residues. Germline lookup yields CDR1 MNHNY and CDR2 SVGAGI (reference sequence). The CDR3: CASSSGTGGLDTQYF. The CDR3 DNA follows: TGTGCCAGCAGCTCCGGGACAGGGGGCCTAGATACGCAGTATTTT.

The chain carries TRBV7-9 and TRBJ1-1; D gene unclear. V was clipped by 4 bases and J by 2 bases, with 8 bases between them. Germline values: CDR1 SEHNR, CDR2 FQNEAQ (reference sequence). The CDR3 runs 13 residues. Here the CDR3 reads CASSSQQNTEAFF. CDR3 sequence (DNA): TGTGCCAGCAGCTCACAACAAAACACTGAAGCTTTCTTT.

The rearrangement joins TRBV18 to TRBJ2-3, with 12 bases aligning to TRBD2. Germline-derived CDR1 and CDR2 are KGHSH and LQKENI. V lost 0 bases to trimming and J lost 2 bases; unmatched junction nucleotides: 3. The CDR3 length is 17 residues. The CDR3 region is CASSPPGLAGITDTQYF. As DNA, the CDR3 is TGTGCCAGCTCACCACCCGGACTAGCGGGGATCACAGATACGCAGTATTTT.

V is TRBV24-1 and J is TRBJ2-3, with 7 bases matching TRBD2. Germline values: CDR1 KGHDR, CDR2 SFDVKD. V lost 6 bases, J lost 0 bases, and 5 bases stayed unmatched. This CDR3 has 15 amino acids. CDR3 DNA sequence: TGTGCCACCAGTCCCCTAGCGGCTAGCACAGATACGCAGTATTTT. Residues: CATSPLAASTDTQYF.

The rearrangement joins TRBV5-4 to TRBJ2-1; D call uncertain. The V gene lost 0 bases and the J gene lost 10 bases, with 5 bases spanning the gap. This CDR3 has 11 amino acids. The germline V gene has CDR1 SGHNT and CDR2 YYREEE (reference sequence). The CDR3 region has the DNA TGTGCCAGCAGCTTGGCTTACGAGCAGTTCTTC. Its translation is CASSLAYEQFF.

The chain is built from TRBV7-2 and TRBJ2-5; 8 positions agree with TRBD2. This CDR3 region has 16 residues. From germline, CDR1 is SGHTA and CDR2 FQGNSA. Trimming removed 5 bases from V and 5 bases from J; junction bases left unmatched: 13. The CDR3 is CASSPTPGLVDETQYF. The CDR3 DNA reads as TGTGCCAGCAGCCCGACGCCGGGACTAGTCGACGAGACCCAGTACTTC.

V gene TRBV11-1 combines with J gene TRBJ2-1; 11 bases map to TRBD2. With 5 bases clipped from V and 4 bases from J, the junction kept 4 bases outside the gene matches. This CDR3 comprises 15 residues. Germline CDR1 is SGHAT and CDR2 is FQDESV (reference sequence). The CDR3 protein is CASSPLAGGYNEQFF. The DNA for the CDR3 is TGTGCCAGCAGCCCCTTAGCGGGGGGGTACAATGAGCAGTTCTTC.

The CDR3 DNA reads TGTGCCAGCAGCTTAAGTGGGTGGGTGCGGGGCTCCTACGAGCAGTACTTC. Protein: CASSLSGWVRGSYEQYF. The rearrangement uses TRBV7-8 and TRBJ2-7, with D perhaps matching TRBD2 (6 bases). The CDR3 is 17 amino acids. The germline gives CDR1 SGHVS, CDR2 FQNEAQ. The ends were cut back, 2 bases at V and 0 bases at J, with 17 bases in the middle.

In its sample, this clone ranks as medium-sized (0.01 to 0.1%). This chain links TRBV6-5 with TRBJ1-2; D is possibly TRBD1 (6 bases). The V gene's germline CDR1 is MNHEY and CDR2 SVGAGI. Trimming shortened V by 2 bases and J by 7 bases, and 14 bases separated the two germline ends. The CDR3 consists of 14 residues. CDR3 coding DNA: TGTGCCAGCAGTTACCCTGGGGGGCCTGGTGGCTACACCTTC. Protein sequence: CASSYPGGPGGYTF.

The chain recombines TRBV4-2 with TRBJ1-5; D is possibly TRBD1 (5 bases). CDR1 and CDR2 from the germline V gene are LGHNA and YNFKEQ. This CDR3 contains 17 residues. V shed 0 bases and J shed 2 bases, with 14 bases lying between them. The CDR3 here is CASSQDWVRAGNQPQHF. For the CDR3, the DNA is TGTGCCAGCAGCCAAGATTGGGTCAGGGCTGGCAATCAGCCCCAGCATTTT.

The J gene is TRBJ1-1, the V gene TRBV5-4, with no clear D. Germline CDR1 SGHNT, CDR2 YYREEE (reference sequence). The CDR3 sequence is 13 residues long. With 0 bases removed from V and 2 bases from J, the gap between germline ends came to 5 bases. The CDR3 reads CASSLGGNTEAFF. For the CDR3, the DNA is TGTGCCAGCAGCTTGGGCGGTAACACTGAAGCTTTCTTT.

The chain joins TRBV4-3 to TRBJ2-3; no definite D call. Germline values: CDR1 LGHNA, CDR2 YSLEER. The CDR3 totals 16 residues. Trimming stripped 1 base from V and 2 bases from J, with 13 bases between. The CDR3 nucleotides are TGCGCCAGCAGCCAAGCTCGATCCCCAGACACAGATACGCAGTATTTT. It is translated as CASSQARSPDTDTQYF.

V usage is TRBV5-8 and J usage is TRBJ2-5; 8 bases fit TRBD1. Trimming removed 4 bases from V and 2 bases from J; junction bases left unmatched: 4. Germline V gene lookup returns CDR1 SGHTS and CDR2 YDEGEE. The CDR3 runs 14 residues. The CDR3 region is CASSGGQGQETQYF. The DNA for the CDR3 is TGTGCCAGCAGCGGCGGACAGGGACAAGAGACCCAGTACTTC.

This chain joins TRBV3-1 (or the pseudogene TRBV3-2) and TRBJ1-3; 11 nucleotides agree with TRBD1. Germline V lookup: CDR1 LGHDT, CDR2 YNNKEL (reference sequence). This CDR3 has 17 amino acids. V gave up 2 bases and J gave up 3 bases; unmatched junction bases: 6. For the CDR3, the DNA is TGTGCCAGCAGCCAATGGACAGGGGGCCGGTATGGAAACACCATATATTTT. Protein sequence: CASSQWTGGRYGNTIYF.

This clone was counted a single time. This sequence joins TRBV18 and TRBJ1-5; TRBD1 agrees at 9 bases. CDR1 is KGHSH, CDR2 LQKENI, per germline. The CDR3 is 18 residues long. The V gene end was trimmed by 3 bases and the J gene end by 2 bases; junction bases not matched to a gene: 11. The CDR3 coding sequence is TGTGCCAGCTCACCCTCGGGACAGGGAGTGTATGGCAATCAGCCCCAGCATTTT. Translation gives CASSPSGQGVYGNQPQHF.

V and J are TRBV7-2 and TRBJ2-7; the D gene is possibly TRBD2 (5 bases). This CDR3 region has 15 residues. CDR1 is SGHTA and CDR2 is FQGNSA in the germline V gene. V lost 1 base and J lost 2, with 12 bases in between. This CDR3 is CASSLGGALAYEQYF. In DNA, the CDR3 is TGTGCCAGCAGCTTAGGGGGAGCGCTTGCCTACGAGCAGTACTTC.

The gene calls are TRBV5-1 and TRBJ2-2, with D perhaps TRBD1 (5 bases). The CDR3 totals 16 residues. V shed 0 bases and J shed 6 bases, with 15 bases lying between them. Germline V gene sequence: CDR1 SGHRS, CDR2 YFSETQ. The CDR3 DNA reads TGCGCCAGCAGCTTGGCCGGGCAGGGTACGGCCGGGGAGCTGTTTTTT. It codes for CASSLAGQGTAGELFF.

The genes are TRBV9 and TRBJ2-5, with 10 nucleotides matching TRBD2. CDR3 size: 17 residues. J was trimmed by 4 bases and V by 0 bases; bases with no gene match: 9. Germline V lookup: CDR1 SGDLS, CDR2 YYNGEE. CDR3 in amino acids: CASSVGVASGGIETQYF. For the CDR3, the DNA is TGTGCCAGCAGCGTAGGGGTGGCTAGCGGGGGTATAGAGACCCAGTACTTC.